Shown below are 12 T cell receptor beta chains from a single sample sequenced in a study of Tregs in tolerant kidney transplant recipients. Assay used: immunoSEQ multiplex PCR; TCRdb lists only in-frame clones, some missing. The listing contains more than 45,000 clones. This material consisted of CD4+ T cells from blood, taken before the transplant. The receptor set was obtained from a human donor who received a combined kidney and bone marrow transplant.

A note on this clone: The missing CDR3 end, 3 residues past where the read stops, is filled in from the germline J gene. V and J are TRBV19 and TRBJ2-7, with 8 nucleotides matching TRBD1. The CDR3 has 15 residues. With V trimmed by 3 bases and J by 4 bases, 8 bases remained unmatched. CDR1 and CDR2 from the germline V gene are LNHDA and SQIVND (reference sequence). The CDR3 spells CASSITRTGPYEQYF. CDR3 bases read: TGTGCCAGTAGTATTACCCGGACAGGGCCATACGAG.

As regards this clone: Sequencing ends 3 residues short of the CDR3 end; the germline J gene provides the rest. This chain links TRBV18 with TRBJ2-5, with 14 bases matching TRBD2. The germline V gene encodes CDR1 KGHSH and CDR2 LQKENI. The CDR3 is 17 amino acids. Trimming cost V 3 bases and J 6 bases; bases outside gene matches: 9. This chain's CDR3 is CASSPAGLAGVGKTQYF. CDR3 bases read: TGTGCCAGCTCACCTGCGGGACTAGCGGGAGTCGGGAAGACC.

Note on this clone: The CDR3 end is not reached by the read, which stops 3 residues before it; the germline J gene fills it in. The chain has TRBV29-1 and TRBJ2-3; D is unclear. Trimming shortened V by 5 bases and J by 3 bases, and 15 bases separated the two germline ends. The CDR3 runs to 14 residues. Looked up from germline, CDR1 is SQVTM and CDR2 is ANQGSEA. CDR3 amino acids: CSVTVSLSTDTQYF. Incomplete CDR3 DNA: TGCAGCGTTACTGTGTCGTTATCGACAGATACG.

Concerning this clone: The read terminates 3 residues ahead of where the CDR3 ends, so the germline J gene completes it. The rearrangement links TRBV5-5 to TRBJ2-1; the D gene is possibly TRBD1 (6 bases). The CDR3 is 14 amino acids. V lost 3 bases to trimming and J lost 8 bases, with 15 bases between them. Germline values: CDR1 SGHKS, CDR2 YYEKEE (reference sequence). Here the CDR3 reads CASSWQGHSDEQFF. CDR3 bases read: TGTGCCAGCAGCTGGCAGGGGCATAGCGATGAG.

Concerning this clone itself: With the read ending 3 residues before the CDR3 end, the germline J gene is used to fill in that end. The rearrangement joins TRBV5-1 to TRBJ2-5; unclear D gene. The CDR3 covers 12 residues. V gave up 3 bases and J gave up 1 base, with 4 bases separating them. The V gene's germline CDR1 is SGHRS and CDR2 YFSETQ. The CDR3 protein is CASSSSQETQYF. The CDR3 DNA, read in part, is TGCGCCAGCAGCTCCTCCCAAGAGACC.

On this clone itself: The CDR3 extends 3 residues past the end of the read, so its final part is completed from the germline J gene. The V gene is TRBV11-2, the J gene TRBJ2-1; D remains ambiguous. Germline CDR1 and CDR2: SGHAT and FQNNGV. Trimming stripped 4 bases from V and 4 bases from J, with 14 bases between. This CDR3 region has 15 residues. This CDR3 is CASSYSPDPYNEQFF. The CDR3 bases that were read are TGTGCCAGCAGCTACTCCCCTGATCCTTACAATGAG.

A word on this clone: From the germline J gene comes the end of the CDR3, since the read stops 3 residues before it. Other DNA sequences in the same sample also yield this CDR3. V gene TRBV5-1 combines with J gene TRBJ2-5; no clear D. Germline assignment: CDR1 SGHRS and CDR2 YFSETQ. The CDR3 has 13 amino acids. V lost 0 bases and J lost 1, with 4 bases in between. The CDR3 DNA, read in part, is TGCGCCAGCAGCTTGGGTCTCCAAGAGACC. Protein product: CASSLGLQET. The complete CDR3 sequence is CASSLGLQETQYF.

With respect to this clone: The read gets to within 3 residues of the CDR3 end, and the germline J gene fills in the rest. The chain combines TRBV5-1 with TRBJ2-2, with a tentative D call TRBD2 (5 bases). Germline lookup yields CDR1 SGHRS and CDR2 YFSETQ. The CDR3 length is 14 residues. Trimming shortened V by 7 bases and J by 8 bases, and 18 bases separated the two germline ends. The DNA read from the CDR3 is TGCGCCAGCTCCGGACTGTCTCTCACTGGGGAG. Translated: CASSGLSLTGE. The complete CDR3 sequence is CASSGLSLTGELFF.

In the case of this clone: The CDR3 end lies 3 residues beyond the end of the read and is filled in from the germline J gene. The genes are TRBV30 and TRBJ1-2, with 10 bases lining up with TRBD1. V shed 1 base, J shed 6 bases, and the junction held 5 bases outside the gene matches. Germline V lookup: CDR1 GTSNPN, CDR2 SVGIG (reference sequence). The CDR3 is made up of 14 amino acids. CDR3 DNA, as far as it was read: TGTGCCTGGAGTGCGATCGGGACAGGGGATGGC. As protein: CAWSAIGTGDG. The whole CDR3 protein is CAWSAIGTGDGYTF. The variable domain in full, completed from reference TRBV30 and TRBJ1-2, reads SQTIHQWPATLVQPVGSPLSLECTVEGTSNPNLYWYRQAAGRGLQLLFYSVGIGQISSEVPQNLSASRPQDRQFILSSKKLLLSDSGFYLCAWSAIGTGDGYTFGSGTRLTVV.

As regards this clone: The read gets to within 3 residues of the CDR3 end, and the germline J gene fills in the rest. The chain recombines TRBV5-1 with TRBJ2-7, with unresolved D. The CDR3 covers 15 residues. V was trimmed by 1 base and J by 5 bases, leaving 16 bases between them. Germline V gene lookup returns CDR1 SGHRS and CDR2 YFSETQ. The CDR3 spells CASSLSSKVSDEQYF. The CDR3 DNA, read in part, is TGCGCCAGCAGCTTGAGTAGTAAGGTCAGCGACGAG.

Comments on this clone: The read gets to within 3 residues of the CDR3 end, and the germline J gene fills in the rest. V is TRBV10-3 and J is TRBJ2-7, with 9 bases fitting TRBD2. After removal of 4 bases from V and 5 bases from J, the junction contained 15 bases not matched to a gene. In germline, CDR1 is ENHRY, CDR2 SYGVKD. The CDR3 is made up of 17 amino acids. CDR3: CAISGGSGREGLDEQYF. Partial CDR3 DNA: TGTGCCATCAGTGGAGGATCCGGGCGGGAGGGCCTTGACGAG.

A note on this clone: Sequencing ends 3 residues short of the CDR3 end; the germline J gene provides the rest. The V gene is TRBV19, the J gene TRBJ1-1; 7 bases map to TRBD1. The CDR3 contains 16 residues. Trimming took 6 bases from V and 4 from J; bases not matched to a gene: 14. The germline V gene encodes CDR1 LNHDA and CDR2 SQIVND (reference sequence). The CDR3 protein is CASSRDSPPAGTEAFF. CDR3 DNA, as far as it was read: TGTGCCAGTAGCCGGGACAGTCCCCCTGCGGGCACTGAA.